This T cell receptor (beta chain) was recorded in a study of blood T cell repertoires in COVID-19. Study information: The samples span acute and convalescent COVID-19 from the United States, Italy and Spain.

In the source study's methods: Reference gene primer amplification in the assay estimated nucleated cell counts. Assay: immunoSEQ multiplex PCR; the TCRdb copy retains only in-frame clones and omits some. V, J and clone size were drawn from that table, and D and trimming were deduced from the DNA. The sample gives about 69,000 clones, 65% to 90% of which show up once; about 3.2% is in the top ten. Germline CDR1 and CDR2: SGHRS and YFSETQ. Trimming removed 4 bases at V and 3 bases at J, with 14 bases between. The CDR3 length is 15 residues. The sequence came from a man older than 75 with acute or convalescent COVID-19. The sequencing input was peripheral blood. The chain links TRBV5-1 to TRBJ1-5, with D perhaps TRBD1 (6 bases). The CDR3 nucleotides are TGCGCCAGCAGCCGGGGTGGGGACACCAATCAGCCCCAGCATTTT. This translates into CASSRGGDTNQPQHF.